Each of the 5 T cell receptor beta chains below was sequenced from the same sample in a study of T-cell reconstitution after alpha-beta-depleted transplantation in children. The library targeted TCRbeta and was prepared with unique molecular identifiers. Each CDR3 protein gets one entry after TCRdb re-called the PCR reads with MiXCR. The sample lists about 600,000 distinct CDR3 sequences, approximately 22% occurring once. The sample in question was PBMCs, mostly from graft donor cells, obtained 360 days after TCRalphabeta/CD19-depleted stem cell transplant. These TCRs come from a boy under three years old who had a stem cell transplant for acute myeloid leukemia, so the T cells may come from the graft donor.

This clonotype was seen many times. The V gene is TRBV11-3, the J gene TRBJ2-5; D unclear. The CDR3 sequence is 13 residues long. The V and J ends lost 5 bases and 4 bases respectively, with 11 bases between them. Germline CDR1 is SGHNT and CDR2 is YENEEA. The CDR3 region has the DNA TGTGCCAGCAGCCGATCTTTTATAGAGACCCAGTACTTC. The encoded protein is CASSRSFIETQYF.

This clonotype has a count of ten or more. The CDR3 is CASSHRRLITDTQYF. CDR3 bases: TGTGCCAGCAGCCATAGACGACTAATCACAGATACGCAGTATTTT. The chain joins TRBV3-1 to TRBJ2-3, with a possible D match to TRBD2 (5 bases). From germline, CDR1 is LGHDT and CDR2 YNNKEL (reference sequence). V was trimmed by 3 bases and J by 2 bases, leaving 12 bases between them. The CDR3 loop spans 15 amino acids.

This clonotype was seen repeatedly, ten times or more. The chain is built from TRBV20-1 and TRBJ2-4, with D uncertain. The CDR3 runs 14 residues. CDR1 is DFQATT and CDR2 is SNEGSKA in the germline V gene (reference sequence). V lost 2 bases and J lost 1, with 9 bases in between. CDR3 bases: TGCAGTGCTAGAAATTTTGAGGCCAAAAACATTCAGTACTTC. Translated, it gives CSARNFEAKNIQYF.

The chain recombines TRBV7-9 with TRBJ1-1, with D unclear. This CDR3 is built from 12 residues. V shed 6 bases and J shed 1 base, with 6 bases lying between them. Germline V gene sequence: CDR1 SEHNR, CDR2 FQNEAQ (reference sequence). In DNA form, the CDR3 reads TGTGCCAGCAGGAGTTCGAACACTGAAGCTTTCTTT. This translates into CASRSSNTEAFF.

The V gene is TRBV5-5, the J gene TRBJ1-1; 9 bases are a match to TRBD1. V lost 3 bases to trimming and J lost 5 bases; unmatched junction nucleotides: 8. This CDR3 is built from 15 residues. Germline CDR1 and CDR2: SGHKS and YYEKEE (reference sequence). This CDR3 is CASSSEQGARTEAFF. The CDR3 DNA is TGTGCCAGCAGCTCCGAACAGGGGGCGCGAACTGAAGCTTTCTTT.